A single sample gave rise to the 2 T cell receptor beta chains below, sequenced in a study of T cell responses to AZD1222 COVID-19 vaccine. Sequencing used immunoSEQ multiplex PCR; TCRdb keeps in-frame clones, though not all of them. The sample has tens of thousands of clones, about 87% seen once; the top ten hold 15% to 20%. The specimen comprised peripheral blood, sampled on day 0 of AZD1222 vaccination. The source is an adult in good health.

This clone was seen more than once but under ten times. The chain joins TRBV11-2 to TRBJ2-7; 7 bases are shared with TRBD1. This CDR3 is built from 17 residues. The trim removed 6 bases at V and 2 bases at J, leaving 16 bases unmatched. Per germline, CDR1 SGHAT and CDR2 FQNNGV. The CDR3 region has the DNA TGTGCCAGCAGTCCTCTCCCCGCAGGGGGAACTACCTACGAGCAGTACTTC. As protein: CASSPLPAGGTTYEQYF.

The chain links TRBV5-6 to TRBJ1-2; D remains unclear. The V end was cut by 5 bases, the J end by 8 bases, with 22 bases between. Germline assignment: CDR1 SGHDT and CDR2 YYEEEE. The CDR3 contains 15 residues. CDR3 in amino acids: CASRQYGSDPGGYTF. The DNA of the CDR3 is TGTGCCAGCAGACAATACGGGTCCGACCCTGGGGGCTACACCTTC.